This T cell receptor beta chain was captured by sequencing in a study of cytomegalovirus exposure and HLA in healthy donors. The CDR3 sequence is 16 residues long. Trimming at V came to 6 bases and at J to 4 bases, leaving 9 bases not matched to a gene. Germline V gene sequence: CDR1 LNHDA, CDR2 SQIVND (reference sequence). A note on this clone: Antigen specificity is unknown.

Amplification used 60 Vbeta primers and 13 Jbeta primers. Sequencing was performed with immunoSEQ multiplex PCR; in TCRdb, only in-frame clones are kept and a portion is missing. The sample includes under 200,000 clones, around four fifths seen only once; the top ten take 1.3%. Study-level points and caveats: It was shown in a later analysis that HLA-associated TCR beta chains were more clonally expanded than other, equally common chains. Specificity for CMV antigens was confirmed in vitro for a few of the CMV-associated chains. A later look showed TCR association rates differing by HLA locus, highest for DRB1 and lowest for HLA-C.

V is TRBV19 and J is TRBJ2-1; TRBD2 matches at 10 bases. Source material: PBMCs. This receptor was obtained from a man younger than 40 in good health and CMV-seronegative. The CDR3 here is CASRTAGTSVYNEQFF. The CDR3 DNA sequence: TGTGCCAGTAGGACGGCCGGGACTAGCGTATACAATGAGCAGTTCTTC.